The following is a T cell receptor (beta chain) sequence with its context. The antigen is unknown. Sequencing was performed with immunoSEQ multiplex PCR; in TCRdb, only in-frame clones are kept and a portion is missing. The top ten clones hold roughly an eighth of a sample with 220,000 or so clones, roughly 88% of them seen once. The CDR3 length is 15 residues. Germline V CDR1 and CDR2: SGHRS, YFSETQ. Deletions cut 4 bases from V and 2 bases from J, with 15 bases between. The data are from a study of cytomegalovirus exposure and HLA in healthy donors. A roughly 120-subject validation cohort, separate from the approximately 720-subject first cohort, supplied the donors. Notes on the study in general: The TCR clusters that emerged in the first cohort tended, a later analysis found, to co-occur in the roughly 110 validation repertoires.

This chain uses TRBV5-1 with TRBJ2-5; no definite D call. Material for sequencing was PBMCs. This TCR derives from a woman in her twenties or thirties in good health and CMV-seropositive. The CDR3 region has the DNA TGCGCCAGCAGCATCTTTATTGGGGAACAAGAGACCCAGTACTTC. Amino acids: CASSIFIGEQETQYF.